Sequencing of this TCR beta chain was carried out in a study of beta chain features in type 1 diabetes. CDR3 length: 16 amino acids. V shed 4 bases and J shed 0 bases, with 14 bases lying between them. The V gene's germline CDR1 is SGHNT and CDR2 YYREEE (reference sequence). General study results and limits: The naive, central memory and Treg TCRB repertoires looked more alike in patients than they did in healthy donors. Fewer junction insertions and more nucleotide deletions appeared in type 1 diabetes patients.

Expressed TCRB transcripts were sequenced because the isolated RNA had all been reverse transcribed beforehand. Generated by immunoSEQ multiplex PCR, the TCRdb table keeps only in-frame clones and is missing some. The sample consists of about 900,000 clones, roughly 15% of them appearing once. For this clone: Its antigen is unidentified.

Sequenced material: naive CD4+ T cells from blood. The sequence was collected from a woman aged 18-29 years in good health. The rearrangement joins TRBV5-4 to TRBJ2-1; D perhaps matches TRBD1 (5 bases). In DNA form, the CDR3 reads TGTGCCAGCAGCGGACCAGGGTGGAGCTCCTACAATGAGCAGTTCTTC. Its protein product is CASSGPGWSSYNEQFF.